This passage covers 8 T cell receptor beta chains from one sample sequenced in a study of regulatory T cells in long-lasting Graves disease. CDR3-region Arm-PCR and iRepertoire HTBI primers produced the TCR beta libraries. MiXCR, run by TCRdb on the multiplex PCR reads, gives a single entry per CDR3 protein. The data hold about 400,000 distinct CDR3 sequences, with over 14% observed a single time. This sample's time point: newly diagnosed GD, antithyroid drugs for less than 3 months. From PBMCs, RNA was extracted and then used to make the TCR library. This same sample was also part of a study on T cells in Graves' hyperthyroidism and ophthalmopathy.

The sample was peripheral blood mononuclear cells (PBMCs), taken at new diagnosis, from a patient treated with antithyroid drugs. The origin of the receptors is a woman aged 40 to 50 with Graves disease.

In its sample, this clonotype was seen many times. The CDR3 sequence: CASSLWSRDRDNTEAFF. The CDR3 nucleotides read TGTGCCAGCAGCTTATGGTCTAGGGACAGGGATAACACTGAAGCTTTCTTT. The chain joins TRBV11-2 to TRBJ1-1, with TRBD1 matching over 9 bases. The CDR3 loop spans 17 amino acids. Germline CDR1 and CDR2: SGHAT and FQNNGV. Trimming at V came to 2 bases and at J to 2 bases, leaving 9 bases not matched to a gene.

Comment on this clonotype: This probably arose from a read error, given a far larger clone one base away. The chain uses TRBV27 and TRBJ2-3, with TRBD2 identical over 13 bases. Germline V CDR1 and CDR2: MNHEY, SMNVEV (reference sequence). This CDR3 contains 15 residues. J was trimmed by 4 bases and V by 5 bases; bases with no gene match: 3. The chain's CDR3 is CASSGLAGVADTQYF. The DNA of the CDR3 is TGTGCCAGCAGTGGACTAGCGGGAGTTGCAGATACGCAGTATTTT.

V and J are TRBV27 and TRBJ2-3; D not certain. CDR1 is MNHEY and CDR2 is SMNVEV in the germline V gene (reference sequence). The CDR3 consists of 18 residues. Trimming left V 9 bases short and J 0 bases short, with 25 bases between. CDR3 sequence reads: CASKTVMGNYDSTDTQYF. The CDR3 bases are TGTGCCAGTAAAACCGTCATGGGGAACTATGATAGCACAGATACGCAGTATTTT.

This clonotype was observed many times. The V and J genes are TRBV12-3 or TRBV12-4 and TRBJ2-2, with 7 bases matching TRBD1. Unmatched junction bases numbered 7, after V lost 7 bases and J lost 8 bases. The CDR3 is made up of 13 amino acids. This CDR3 is CASTYGQAGELFF. The CDR3 DNA reads as TGTGCCAGCACCTACGGACAGGCAGGGGAGCTGTTTTTT.

On this clonotype itself: A clone one base away is much larger, so this may be a read error. J is TRBJ1-1 and V is TRBV5-1; D is unresolved. CDR3 size: 15 residues. The germline CDR1 and CDR2 sequences are SGHRS and YFSETQ. This chain's CDR3 is CASSLEDPIPPEAFF. Here the CDR3 DNA reads TGCGCCAGCAGCTTGGAGGACCCAATTCCACCTGAGGCTTTCTTT.

Only a few counts were recorded for this clonotype. This sequence joins TRBV24-1 and TRBJ2-7; D gene ambiguous. The CDR3 loop spans 11 amino acids. Germline V gives CDR1 KGHDR, CDR2 SFDVKD. V lost 4 bases, J lost 11 bases, and 11 bases lay in between. This chain's CDR3 is CATSDRVKEYF. For the CDR3, the DNA is TGTGCCACCAGTGACCGCGTGAAAGAGTACTTC.

This clonotype has a count of ten or more. The rearrangement uses TRBV7-9 and TRBJ2-1; 8 bases are shared with TRBD1. The germline CDR1 and CDR2 sequences are SEHNR and FQNEAQ (reference sequence). This CDR3 is built from 13 residues. Unmatched junction bases numbered 8, after V lost 1 base and J lost 15 bases. The CDR3 loop reads CASSLDSGGVRFF. In DNA form, the CDR3 reads TGTGCCAGCAGCTTAGATTCAGGGGGCGTCAGGTTCTTC.

In this sample, this clonotype turned up many times. This chain links TRBV7-9 with TRBJ2-6, with no clear D. The CDR3 runs to 17 residues. The germline V gene has CDR1 SEHNR and CDR2 FQNEAQ (reference sequence). Between the trimmed V and J ends, which lost 4 bases and 0 bases, there was a span of 13 bases. CDR3 bases: TGTGCCAGCAGCTGGGCAGGATCGTCCTCTGGGGCCAACGTCCTGACTTTC. This sequence encodes CASSWAGSSSGANVLTF.